This entry lists 10 T cell receptor beta chains sequenced from one sample in a study of cytomegalovirus exposure and HLA in healthy donors. With 60 Vbeta and 13 Jbeta primers, the PCR was carried out. Clones were sequenced by immunoSEQ multiplex PCR, and TCRdb holds only the in-frame ones, with some missing. Its table records under 130,000 clones. Sequenced: PBMCs. These receptors came from a man aged 50 or older in good health and CMV-seronegative.

The chain has TRBV25-1 and TRBJ2-2; 11 bases map to TRBD2. CDR1 is MGHDK, CDR2 SYGVNS, per germline. V lost 3 bases, J lost 6 bases, and 3 bases stayed unmatched. The CDR3 totals 15 residues. CDR3 residues: CASSDSGRAPGELFF. The CDR3 coding sequence is TGTGCCAGCAGTGATAGCGGGAGGGCCCCCGGGGAGCTGTTTTTT.

This chain links TRBV15 with TRBJ1-5, with D hard to call. CDR1 is LNHNV, CDR2 YYDKDF, per germline (reference sequence). V was shortened by 0 bases and J by 7 bases, with 13 bases between the two germline ends. The CDR3 covers 15 residues. The CDR3 bases are TGTGCCACCAGCAGAGATCGAGCGGCTCTCCAGCCCCAGCATTTT. As protein: CATSRDRAALQPQHF.

V gene TRBV7-9 combines with J gene TRBJ2-7; D gene ambiguous. The CDR3 runs to 14 residues. Trimming took off 3 bases at V and 4 bases at J, with 13 bases between the two ends. CDR1 is SEHNR, CDR2 FQNEAQ, per germline (reference sequence). For the CDR3, the DNA is TGTGCCAGCAGCTTCGGCAGAGGTCAATACGAGCAGTACTTC. It yields the protein CASSFGRGQYEQYF.

The chain joins TRBV29-1 to TRBJ1-1; D is possibly TRBD1 (6 bases). Trimming removed 7 bases from V and 2 bases from J, with 11 bases in between. CDR3 size: 12 residues. Germline-derived CDR1 and CDR2 are SQVTM and ANQGSEA. The CDR3 DNA is TGCAGCGCTAGGACAGTCAACACTGAAGCTTTCTTT. Amino acids: CSARTVNTEAFF.

The CDR3 bases are TGTGCCAGCATTCAGGACATGGCCTATGGCTACACCTTC. Translating gives CASIQDMAYGYTF. The V call is TRBV6-6, the J call TRBJ1-2; D is possibly TRBD1 (5 bases). CDR1 is MNHNY and CDR2 is SVGAGI in the germline V gene (reference sequence). The CDR3 loop spans 13 amino acids. V was pared by 7 bases and J by 4 bases, with 13 bases between.

Comments on this clone: A junction end diverges from the germline sequence, so it may reflect a read error. The rearrangement uses TRBV18 and TRBJ2-5; maybe TRBD2 (6 bases). From germline, CDR1 is KGHSH and CDR2 LQKENI. The CDR3 totals 14 residues. CDR3 sequence reads: CASSSPGLQETQYF. The CDR3 bases are TGTGCCAGCTCATCACCGGGACTGCAAGAGACCCAGTACTTC.

The chain employs TRBV10-3 and TRBJ2-7, with D possibly being TRBD2 (5 bases). Trimming shortened V by 4 bases and J by 3 bases, and 7 bases separated the two germline ends. The germline V gene has CDR1 ENHRY and CDR2 SYGVKD. CDR3 size: 12 residues. As DNA, the CDR3 is TGTGCCATCAGTGGAACTAGCTACGAGCAGTACTTC. It is translated as CAISGTSYEQYF.

The V call is TRBV5-6, the J call TRBJ1-2; TRBD1 aligns across 11 bases. The CDR3 is 13 amino acids. Germline V gene data show CDR1 as SGHDT and CDR2 as YYEEEE. V gave up 2 bases and J gave up 10 bases; unmatched junction bases: 4. CDR3 region: CASSFRDRGIYTF. The CDR3 DNA follows: TGTGCCAGCAGCTTCCGGGACAGGGGGATCTACACCTTC.

V gene TRBV5-1 combines with J gene TRBJ2-6; D ambiguous. This CDR3 region has 15 residues. Germline V gene lookup returns CDR1 SGHRS and CDR2 YFSETQ. V shed 1 base and J shed 0 bases, with 5 bases lying between them. The CDR3 region is CASSLYGSGANVLTF. The CDR3 DNA reads TGCGCCAGCAGCTTGTACGGCTCTGGGGCCAACGTCCTGACTTTC.

The chain recombines TRBV13 with TRBJ2-6; 7 bases map to TRBD2. Germline CDR1 and CDR2: PRHDT and FYEKMQ (reference sequence). V was clipped by 4 bases and J by 0 bases; unmatched bases: 9. The CDR3 covers 18 residues. CDR3 sequence reads: CASSSGLGLNSGANVLTF. Here the CDR3 DNA reads TGTGCCAGCAGCTCAGGGTTGGGACTAAACTCTGGGGCCAACGTCCTGACTTTC.